This is a list of T cell receptor beta chains from one sample in a study of CD8+CD57+ T cells in acquired aplastic anemia. TCRdb recomputed calls from the reads with MiXCR, one row per CDR3 protein. Of approximately 170,000 distinct CDR3 sequences detected, less than 60% appear once; the ten largest clones hold roughly 3.2%. Sequences were obtained from sorted CD4+, CD8+, or CD8+CD57+ T cells (not recorded which) from PBMCs. The receptor source for this set is a human donor with aplastic anemia. CDR3s include the opening cysteine and the closing phenylalanine or tryptophan. The order of the fields is clone size, J gene, V gene, D gene, CDR3 protein, CDR3 DNA. A D gene is named only where the DNA matches it firmly. Clone size appears in some rows only: once, few, many, or a class for an expanded clone.

>many|TRBJ2-2|TRBV20-1|TRBD1
CSAVTGGNTGELFF
TGCAGTGCTGTAACAGGGGGGAACACCGGGGAGCTGTTTTTT
>few|TRBJ2-1|TRBV2|.
CASSERNYNEQFF
TGTGCCAGCAGTGAACGGAACTACAATGAGCAGTTCTTC
>few|TRBJ2-3|TRBV3-1|.
CASSQVRAGTQYF
TGTGCCAGCAGCCAAGTTAGGGCGGGTACGCAGTATTTT
>.|TRBJ1-1|TRBV6-1|.
CASSQGRVGTEAFF
TGTGCCAGCTCTCAAGGCAGGGTGGGCACTGAAGCTTTCTTT
>many|TRBJ1-6|TRBV2|.
CASSPGGGDNSPLHF
TGTGCCAGCAGCCCCGGCGGAGGCGATAATTCACCCCTCCACTTT
>.|TRBJ1-1|TRBV19|.
CASSMRDTEAFF
TGTGCCAGTAGTATGAGGGACACTGAAGCTTTCTTT
>many|TRBJ2-1|TRBV9|.
CASSVVSGGADEQFF
TGTGCCAGCAGCGTAGTGTCTGGGGGGGCCGATGAGCAGTTCTTC
>few|TRBJ2-7|TRBV10-3|.
CAISESFKVVSEQYF
TGTGCCATCAGTGAGTCCTTTAAGGTTGTAAGCGAGCAGTACTTC
>many|TRBJ1-2|TRBV29-1|TRBD1
CSVEGRDRGLGYTF
TGCAGCGTTGAAGGTCGGGACAGGGGGCTTGGCTACACCTTC
>.|TRBJ2-3|TRBV7-2|.
CASSFGGGTDTQYF
TGTGCCAGCAGCTTTGGCGGGGGCACAGATACGCAGTATTTT
>.|TRBJ2-5|TRBV2|TRBD1
CASSTGGAETQYF
TGTGCCAGCAGTACAGGGGGCGCAGAGACCCAGTACTTC
>many|TRBJ1-2|TRBV6-2/TRBV6-3|TRBD1
CASRPGTGWYTF
TGTGCCAGCAGGCCCGGGACAGGGTGGTACACCTTC
>many|TRBJ2-5|TRBV15|.
CATSRVEGGPQETQYF
TGTGCCACCAGCAGAGTAGAGGGGGGGCCCCAAGAGACCCAGTACTTC
>many|TRBJ1-4|TRBV20-1|.
CSARDPRGTNEKLFF
TGCAGTGCTCGCGACCCCCGCGGAACTAATGAAAAACTGTTTTTT
>.|TRBJ1-4|TRBV2|TRBD1
CASGDRVIGKLFF
TGTGCCAGTGGGGACAGGGTAATCGGAAAACTGTTTTTT
>many|TRBJ2-3|TRBV9|.
CASSVAGDTQYF
TGTGCCAGCAGCGTAGCTGGAGATACGCAGTATTTT
>many|TRBJ2-2|TRBV9|.
CASSGRSAGELFF
TGTGCCAGCAGCGGAAGGTCGGCCGGGGAGCTGTTTTTT
>.|TRBJ1-4|TRBV19|TRBD1
CASTSFGQGAGEKLFF
TGTGCCAGCACATCCTTCGGACAGGGGGCAGGTGAAAAACTGTTTTTT
>.|TRBJ1-1|TRBV10-3|.
CAISETAYTEAFF
TGTGCCATCAGTGAGACGGCATACACTGAAGCTTTCTTT
>few|TRBJ1-1|TRBV10-3|.
CAISEGLGGRTEAFF
TGTGCCATCAGTGAGGGGCTTGGTGGACGCACTGAAGCTTTCTTT
>once|TRBJ2-6|TRBV29-1|.
CSVGVGGSGANVLTF
TGCAGCGTTGGAGTGGGGGGCTCTGGGGCCAACGTCCTGACTTTC
>few|TRBJ2-5|TRBV5-1|.
CATSSLGNQETQYF
TGCGCCACCTCTAGTTTGGGGAACCAAGAGACCCAGTACTTC
>many|TRBJ1-1|TRBV5-8|TRBD1
CASSKRQGNTEAFF
TGTGCCAGCAGCAAAAGACAGGGTAACACTGAAGCTTTCTTT
>.|TRBJ2-7|TRBV7-2|.
CASSLPTRAYEQYF
TGTGCCAGCAGCTTACCGACCCGCGCCTACGAGCAGTACTTC
>many|TRBJ2-5|TRBV19|.
CASSARGETQYF
TGTGCCAGTAGCGCCCGAGGGGAGACCCAGTACTTC
>.|TRBJ1-4|TRBV18|TRBD1
CASSLGTGNEKLFF
TGTGCCAGCTCACTAGGGACAGGCAATGAAAAACTGTTTTTT
>many|TRBJ1-5|TRBV6-5|.
CASRSGELGNQPQHF
TGTGCCAGCAGGTCAGGGGAGTTAGGCAATCAGCCCCAGCATTTT
>many|TRBJ1-5|TRBV5-5|.
CASSFDRNQPQHF
TGTGCCAGCAGCTTTGACCGCAATCAGCCCCAGCATTTT
>.|TRBJ2-1|TRBV11-2|TRBD2
CASSLTSGGRNEQFF
TGTGCCAGCAGCTTAACTAGCGGGGGGCGGAATGAGCAGTTCTTC
>.|TRBJ2-7|TRBV7-9|.
CASGVYGQNF
TGTGCCAGCGGAGTTTACGGGCAAAACTTC
>.|TRBJ2-7|TRBV20-1|TRBD1
CSASSQDLGTGGGSEQYF
TGCAGTGCCAGCAGCCAAGATCTCGGGACAGGGGGTGGGAGCGAGCAGTACTTC
>.|TRBJ2-2|TRBV9|TRBD2
CASSALAGGPEGFRELFF
TGTGCCAGCAGCGCACTAGCGGGAGGGCCAGAGGGGTTCCGGGAGCTGTTTTTT
>.|TRBJ1-2|TRBV12-3/TRBV12-4|.
CASSLDGTMRGYTF
TGTGCCAGCAGTTTAGATGGTACTATGAGGGGCTACACCTTC
>many|TRBJ2-3|TRBV12-3/TRBV12-4|TRBD1
CASSLTTGDGVDTQYF
TGTGCCAGCAGTCTAACGACAGGGGATGGAGTAGATACGCAGTATTTT
>.|TRBJ1-5|TRBV29-1|.
CSATLGVSNQPQHF
TGCAGCGCTACTTTGGGGGTCAGCAATCAGCCCCAGCATTTT